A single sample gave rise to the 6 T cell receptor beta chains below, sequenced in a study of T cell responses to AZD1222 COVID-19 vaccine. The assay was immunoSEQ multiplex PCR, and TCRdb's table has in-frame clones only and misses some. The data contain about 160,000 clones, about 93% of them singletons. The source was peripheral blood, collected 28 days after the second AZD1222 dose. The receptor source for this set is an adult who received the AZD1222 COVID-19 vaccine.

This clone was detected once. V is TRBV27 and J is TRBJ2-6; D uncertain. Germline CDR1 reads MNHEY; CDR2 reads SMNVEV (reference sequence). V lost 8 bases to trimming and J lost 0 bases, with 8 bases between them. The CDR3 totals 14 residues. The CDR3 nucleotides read TGTGCCAGCCAGGACCGCTCTGGGGCCAACGTCCTGACTTTC. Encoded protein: CASQDRSGANVLTF.

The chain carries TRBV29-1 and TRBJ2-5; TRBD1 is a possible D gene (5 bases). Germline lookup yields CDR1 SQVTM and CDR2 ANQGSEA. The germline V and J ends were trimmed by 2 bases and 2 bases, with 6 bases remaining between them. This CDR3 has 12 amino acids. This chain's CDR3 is CSVEPGQETQYF. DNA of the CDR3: TGCAGCGTTGAACCAGGGCAAGAGACCCAGTACTTC.

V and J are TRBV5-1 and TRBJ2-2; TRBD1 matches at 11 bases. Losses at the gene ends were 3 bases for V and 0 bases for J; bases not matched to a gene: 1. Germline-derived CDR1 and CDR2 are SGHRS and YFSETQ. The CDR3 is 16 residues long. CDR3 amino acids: CASSWGQGANTGELFF. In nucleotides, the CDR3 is TGCGCCAGCAGCTGGGGACAGGGGGCGAACACCGGGGAGCTGTTTTTT.

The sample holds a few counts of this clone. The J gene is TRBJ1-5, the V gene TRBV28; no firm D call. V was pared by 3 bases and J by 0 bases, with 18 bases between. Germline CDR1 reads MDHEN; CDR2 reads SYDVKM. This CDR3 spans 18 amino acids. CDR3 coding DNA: TGTGCCAGCAGTTTCATCGGGGTAGGGTCTTATAGCAATCAGCCCCAGCATTTT. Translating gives CASSFIGVGSYSNQPQHF.

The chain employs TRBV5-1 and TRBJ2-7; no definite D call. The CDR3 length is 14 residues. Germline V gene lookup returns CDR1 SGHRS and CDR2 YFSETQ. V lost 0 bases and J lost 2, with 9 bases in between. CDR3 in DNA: TGCGCCAGCAGCTTGGAAGGTTTGGCCTACGAGCAGTACTTC. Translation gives CASSLEGLAYEQYF.

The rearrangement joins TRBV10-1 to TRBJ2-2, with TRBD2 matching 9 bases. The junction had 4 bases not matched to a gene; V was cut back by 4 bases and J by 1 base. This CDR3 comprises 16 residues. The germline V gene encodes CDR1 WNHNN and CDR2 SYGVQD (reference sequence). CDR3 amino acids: CASSVSAGGNTGELFF. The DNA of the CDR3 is TGCGCCAGCAGTGTATCAGCGGGAGGGAACACCGGGGAGCTGTTTTTT.